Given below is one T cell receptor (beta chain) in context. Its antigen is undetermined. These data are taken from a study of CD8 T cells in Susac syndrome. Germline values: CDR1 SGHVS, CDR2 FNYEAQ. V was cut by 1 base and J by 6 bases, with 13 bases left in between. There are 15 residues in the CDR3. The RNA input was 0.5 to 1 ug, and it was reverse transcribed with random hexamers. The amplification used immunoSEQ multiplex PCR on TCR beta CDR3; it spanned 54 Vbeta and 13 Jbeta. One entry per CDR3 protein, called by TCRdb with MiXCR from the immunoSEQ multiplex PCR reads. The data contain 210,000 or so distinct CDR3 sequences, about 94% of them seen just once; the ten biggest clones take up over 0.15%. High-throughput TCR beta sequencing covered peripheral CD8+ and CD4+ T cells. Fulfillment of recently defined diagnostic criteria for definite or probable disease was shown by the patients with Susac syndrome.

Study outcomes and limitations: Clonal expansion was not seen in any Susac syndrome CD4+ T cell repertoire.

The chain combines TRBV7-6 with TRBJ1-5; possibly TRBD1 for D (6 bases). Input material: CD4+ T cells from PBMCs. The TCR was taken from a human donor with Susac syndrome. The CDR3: CASSLVGGFGQPQHF. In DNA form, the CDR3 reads TGTGCCAGCAGCTTAGTTGGGGGCTTTGGTCAGCCCCAGCATTTT. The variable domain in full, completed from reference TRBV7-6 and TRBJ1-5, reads GAGVSQSPRYKVTKRGQDVALRCDPISGHVSLYWYRQALGQGPEFLTYFNYEAQQDKSGLPNDRFSAERPEGSISTLTIQRTEQRDSAMYRCASSLVGGFGQPQHFGDGTRLSIL.